This TCR beta chain was captured by sequencing in a study of Ad26.COV2.S vaccination and SARS-CoV-2 variants. Study information: Dosing was one shot or two shots 56 days apart.

On this clone: What it binds is not known.

The ends lost 1 base at V and 4 bases at J; junction bases unmatched: 3. CDR1 SEHNR and CDR2 FQNEAQ come from the germline V gene (reference sequence). The CDR3 extends over 15 amino acids. Only in-frame clones appear in the TCRdb table, and some are missing; sequencing was by immunoSEQ multiplex PCR. This sample has about 400,000 clones, with roughly 90% found just once. Documented treatment: 15 to 20 received Ad26.COV2.S at low or high dose, single or two shots; about 5 received placebo; per-sample allocation not given. Vaccine and placebo recipients were sampled on day 63 after the first injection. An Ad26 vector that expressed Wuhan-strain SARS-CoV-2 spike constituted the vaccine. Notes on the study in general: Vaccine recipients and placebo recipients showed similar non-spike TCR breadth. Total T cell responses were possibly underestimated by TCR breadth and depth analyses.

The chain employs TRBV7-9 and TRBJ2-3; 9 bases line up with TRBD1. The TCR sequence derives from a person aged 18-65 years who received the Ad26.COV2.S COVID-19 vaccine or a placebo. The material was peripheral blood, obtained in a trial of Ad26.COV2.S vaccine versus placebo. CDR3 residues: CASSLGDRVSDTQYF. The DNA of the CDR3 is TGTGCCAGCAGCTTAGGGGACAGGGTTTCAGATACGCAGTATTTT.